What follows describes a single TCR beta chain. Ten or more counts support this clonotype. Its antigen target is currently unknown. One base away there is no much larger clone; base qualities are not given. Library preparation was by 5' RACE. The run used a NextSeq 500. In the TCR library protocol, a unique molecular identifier was attached to each TCR cDNA molecule so that PCR and sequencing errors could be corrected. In the authors' own workflow: TCR identification, UMI-based error correction and CDR3 extraction were performed with Decombinator tools. TCRs above a frequency of 2 per 1,000, corresponding to the top 1% of the tumor frequency distribution, were defined as expanded. Rényi diversity was computed with the R vegan package after subsampling each repertoire 100 times to 5,000 TCRs. CDR3 similarity networks were built from amino acid triplet string-kernel similarity, connecting CDR3s with pairwise similarity above 0.82. Through fastp at Q25 and MiXCR, TCRdb rebuilt clones from the public reads, retaining in-frame beta chains. Here each entry gathers all rows of one CDR3 protein and keeps the most common genes and DNA. Here the V and J calls rest on TCRdb's processing, not on the authors' analysis. In this sample the table shows fewer than 60,000 distinct CDR3 sequences, under 8% of which occur a single time. Clones ranked in the top ten supply over 30% of the sample.

According to the germline V gene (reference sequence), CDR1 reads LGHDT and CDR2 reads YNNKEL. The CDR3 sequence holds 15 residues, the cysteine and phenylalanine included. CDR3 DNA is the only sequence kept; it has 45 bases, read in frame from the first base. V trim: 5 bases; J trim: 10 bases; unmatched bases: 7. The entry originates in a study of spatial heterogeneity in lung cancer (dated by TCRdb to about 2019). About the investigation overall: Samples were obtained from 70 to 85 patients with early-stage, untreated non-small cell lung cancer from the lung TRACERx cohort. In the raw uncorrected reads, each unique combination of TCR and UMI appeared on average more than ten times. TCR repertoire features were related to nonsynonymous mutation counts determined by whole-exome sequencing of tumor tissue. Follow-up PBMC samples were sequenced whenever available, and the median time to follow-up was about 24 months after resection. TCR alpha and beta repertoires were quantitatively compared across multiple tumor regions, matched nontumor lung and blood in non-small cell lung cancer. Beta-chain transcripts were consistently detected in greater numbers than alpha-chain transcripts, which likely reflected higher beta-chain transcript abundance. Both alpha and beta chains were TCR-sequenced in 200 to 250 tumor regions, under 80 matched nontumor lung samples and around 54 PBMC samples obtained at surgery. What the authors observed across the whole study: Confirming at a functional level the hypothesis that regional TCRs recognize regional mutations was considered to require additional single-cell paired TCR alpha and beta sequencing. Only roughly 15 patients were included in comparisons of baseline and follow-up blood repertoires. Ubiquitous expanded tumor TCRs were found in blood more often at tumor resection than at routine follow-up.

The label giving this sample's time point can be read as: blood at routine non-recurrence follow-up after resection. Without any cell sorting, TCR sequencing was performed on whole RNA extracted either from tumor and nontumor lung tissue or from cryopreserved PBMC samples. Patients were selected for TCR sequencing only if sufficient RNA was available from at least two tumor regions. The sequence was collected from a female donor with early-stage non-small cell lung cancer. The sample here was PBMCs, taken at follow-up. The chain joins TRBV3-1 to TRBJ2-2, with 13 bases matching TRBD2. The CDR3 region reads CASSTRLAGGLELFF. The nucleotide sequence reads as follows: TGTGCCAGCAGCACACGACTAGCGGGAGGCCTGGAGCTGTTTTTT.